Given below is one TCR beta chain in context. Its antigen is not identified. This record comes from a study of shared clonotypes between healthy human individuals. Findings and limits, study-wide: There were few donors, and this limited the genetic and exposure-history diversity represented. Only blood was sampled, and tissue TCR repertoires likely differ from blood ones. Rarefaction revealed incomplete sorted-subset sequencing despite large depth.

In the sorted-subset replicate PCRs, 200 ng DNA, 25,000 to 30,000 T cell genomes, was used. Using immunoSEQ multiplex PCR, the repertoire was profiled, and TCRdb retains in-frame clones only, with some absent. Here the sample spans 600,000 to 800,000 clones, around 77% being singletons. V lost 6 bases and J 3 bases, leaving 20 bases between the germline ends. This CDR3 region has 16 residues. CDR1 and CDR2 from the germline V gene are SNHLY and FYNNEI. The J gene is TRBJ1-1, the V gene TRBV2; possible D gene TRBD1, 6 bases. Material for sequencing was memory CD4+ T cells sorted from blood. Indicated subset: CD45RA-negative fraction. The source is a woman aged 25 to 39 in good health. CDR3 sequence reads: CASRGKTGWADTEAFF. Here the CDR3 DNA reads TGTGCCAGCAGGGGGAAGACAGGTTGGGCGGACACTGAAGCTTTCTTT.